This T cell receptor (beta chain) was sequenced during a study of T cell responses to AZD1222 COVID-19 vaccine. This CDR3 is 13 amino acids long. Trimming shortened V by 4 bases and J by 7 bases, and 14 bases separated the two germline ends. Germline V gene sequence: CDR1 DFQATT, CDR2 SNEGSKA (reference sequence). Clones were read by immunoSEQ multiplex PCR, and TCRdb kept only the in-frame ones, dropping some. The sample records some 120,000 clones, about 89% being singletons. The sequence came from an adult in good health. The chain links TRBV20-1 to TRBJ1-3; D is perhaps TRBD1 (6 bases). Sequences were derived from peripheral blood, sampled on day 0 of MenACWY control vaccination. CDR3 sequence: CSANDRSRNTIYF. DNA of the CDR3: TGCAGTGCTAATGACAGGAGTCGGAACACCATATATTTT.